Listed below are T cell receptor beta chains from one sample, sequenced in a study of ipilimumab plus nivolumab after autologous stem cell transplantation. Only in-frame clones appear in the TCRdb table, and some are missing; sequencing was by immunoSEQ multiplex PCR. The repertoire has 9,500 to 15,000 clones, about 77% of them found once; the top ten carry about 10%. The sequencing used PBMCs, collected in a trial of ipilimumab plus nivolumab as post-transplant consolidation. The receptors derive from a male donor with multiple myeloma. The CDR3 runs from the conserved cysteine through the conserved F or W. The order of the fields is V gene, J gene, D gene, clone size, CDR3 DNA, CDR3 protein. A D gene is named only where the DNA matches it firmly. Where a row states a size, it is once, few, many or the class of an expanded clone; other rows omit it.

TRBV5-6	TRBJ2-7	-	-	TGTGCCAGCAGCTCAGTGCCGACGGAGGTGGGGTACGAGCAGTACTTC	CASSSVPTEVGYEQYF
TRBV6-5	TRBJ1-1	TRBD1	-	TGTGCCAGCAGTTACTCGACGACAGCAGGGGGGGAAGCTTTCTTT	CASSYSTTAGGEAFF
TRBV5-1	TRBJ1-1	TRBD1	-	TGCGCCAGCAGCCGATTCGACAGGGAAGGGACTGAAGCTTTCTTT	CASSRFDREGTEAFF
TRBV28	TRBJ2-6	-	-	TGTGCCAGCACCACCATCTCCGACTTGCCTGGGGCCAACGTCCTGACTTTC	CASTTISDLPGANVLTF
TRBV6-6	TRBJ2-2	TRBD1	-	TGTGCCAGCAGCCGGACAGGTCCTGGGGAGCTGTTTTTT	CASSRTGPGELFF
TRBV5-1	TRBJ2-1	-	-	TGCGCCAGCACAATATATCAGGGCAATGAGCAGTTCTTC	CASTIYQGNEQFF
TRBV19	TRBJ2-2	-	once	TGTGCCAGTAGTATGGGAGCGTGGGCGAACACCGGGGAGCTGTTTTTT	CASSMGAWANTGELFF
TRBV6-1	TRBJ1-1	-	-	TGTGCCAGCGTTTTCGGTGCTTGGAACACTGAAGCTTTCTTT	CASVFGAWNTEAFF
TRBV5-4	TRBJ2-2	-	-	TGTGCCAGCAGCTTGGGCGGGATGGGCAACACCGGGGAGCTGTTTTTT	CASSLGGMGNTGELFF
TRBV6-6	TRBJ1-5	-	-	TGTGCCAGCAGTGGAGGGTTTGGCAATCAGCCCCAGCATTTT	CASSGGFGNQPQHF
TRBV10-2	TRBJ2-1	-	few	TGCGCCAGCAGCCTACACGGGAATGAGCAGTTCTTC	CASSLHGNEQFF
TRBV5-6	TRBJ2-2	-	-	TGTGCCAGCAGGGGGACTCAAACTGGGGAGCTGTTTTTT	CASRGTQTGELFF
TRBV18	TRBJ2-5	-	-	TGTGCCAGCTCACCCGGGCCCCAAGAGACCCAGTACTTC	CASSPGPQETQYF
TRBV28	TRBJ2-4	-	-	TGTGCCAGCAGTAAAGGGAACATTCAGTACTTC	CASSKGNIQYF
TRBV7-2	TRBJ1-5	-	-	TGTGCCAGCAGCCTGGGACCAAATCAGCCCCAGCATTTT	CASSLGPNQPQHF
TRBV6-1	TRBJ1-2	-	-	TGTGCCAGCACTTTAAGGGCAGGAGGCTATGGCTACACCTTC	CASTLRAGGYGYTF
TRBV6-1	TRBJ1-1	-	-	TGTGCCAGCAGTATATACGGCTTGAACACTGAAGCTTTCTTT	CASSIYGLNTEAFF
TRBV7-9	TRBJ1-5	-	once	TGTGCCAGCAGCTTGGGGAGTCAGCCCCAGCATTTT	CASSLGSQPQHF
TRBV19	TRBJ1-2	-	once	TGTGCCAGTACCACAAACTATGGCTACACCTTC	CASTTNYGYTF
TRBV5-1	TRBJ2-7	-	-	TGCGCCAGCAGTCGGGACGGATTCTACGAGCAGTACTTC	CASSRDGFYEQYF
TRBV7-4	TRBJ2-1	TRBD2	-	TGTGCCAGCAGCTCCCTAGCCGCGCTAGCGGGGACTTACAATGAGCAGTTCTTC	CASSSLAALAGTYNEQFF
TRBV6-5	TRBJ2-1	-	medium-sized	TGTGCCAGCAGGGGAAGGGGGTTGATCGATGAGCAGTTCTTC	CASRGRGLIDEQFF
TRBV4-3	TRBJ2-7	TRBD2	-	TGCGCCAGCAGTTACGGGGCTAGCGGACCCTACGAGCAGTACTTC	CASSYGASGPYEQYF
TRBV5-1	TRBJ2-7	TRBD1	few	TGCGCCAGCAGCTTCCGGACAGGGGGCTACGAGCAGTACTTC	CASSFRTGGYEQYF
TRBV5-4	TRBJ1-5	-	-	TGTGCCAGCAGCCTAGACAATCAGCCCCAGCATTTT	CASSLDNQPQHF
TRBV25-1	TRBJ1-2	TRBD1	-	TGTGCCAGCAGTGAGACAGGGGGGGAGTATGGCTACACCTTC	CASSETGGEYGYTF
TRBV7-9	TRBJ1-2	-	once	TGTGCCAGCACCCAATCCCTCTCAGGCCAGGGCTACACCTTC	CASTQSLSGQGYTF
TRBV7-3	TRBJ1-1	-	medium-sized	TGTGCCAGCAGCCCGACCACAGGGAACACTGAAGCTTTCTTT	CASSPTTGNTEAFF
TRBV4-3	TRBJ2-3	-	-	TGCGCCAGCAGCCAAGATATCAGGGAGCCGGATACGCAGTATTTT	CASSQDIREPDTQYF
TRBV7-9	TRBJ1-1	TRBD1	-	TGTGCCAGCAGCGTGGACAGGCGCACTGAAGCTTTCTTT	CASSVDRRTEAFF
TRBV18	TRBJ2-7	TRBD2	-	TGTGCCAGCTCACCACAAAATTGGGCTAGCGGTCTATACGAGCAGTACTTC	CASSPQNWASGLYEQYF
TRBV6-1	TRBJ1-2	-	-	TGTGCCAGTACCTCCGACAGGTACTATGGCTACACCTTC	CASTSDRYYGYTF
TRBV7-8	TRBJ2-2	-	-	TGTGCCAGCAGCCGGGATGGGGGCCTGAGCACCGGGGAGCTGTTTTTT	CASSRDGGLSTGELFF
TRBV5-1	TRBJ1-1	TRBD1	-	TGCGCCAGCAAGGGGGGACAGGGCGATGAAGCTTTCTTT	CASKGGQGDEAFF
TRBV27	TRBJ2-4	-	-	TGTGCCAGCAGGCCGAACCGGGTAGCCAAAAACATTCAGTACTTC	CASRPNRVAKNIQYF
TRBV4-1	TRBJ1-4	TRBD1	large	TGCGCCAGCAGCCAAGCGCCTCCAGGGACAGTCGGAGGAGAAAAACTGTTTTTT	CASSQAPPGTVGGEKLFF
TRBV9	TRBJ2-6	-	-	TGTGCCAGCAGCGACCCTCTTGGGCTCTCTGGGGCCAACGTCCTGACTTTC	CASSDPLGLSGANVLTF
TRBV30	TRBJ2-3	-	-	TGTGCCTGTATCATCCCCACTAGGAATACGCAGTATTTT	CACIIPTRNTQYF
TRBV11-2	TRBJ2-3	-	-	TGTGCCAGCAGCTTAGACGGGGGGCAGGTCGATACGCAGTATTTT	CASSLDGGQVDTQYF